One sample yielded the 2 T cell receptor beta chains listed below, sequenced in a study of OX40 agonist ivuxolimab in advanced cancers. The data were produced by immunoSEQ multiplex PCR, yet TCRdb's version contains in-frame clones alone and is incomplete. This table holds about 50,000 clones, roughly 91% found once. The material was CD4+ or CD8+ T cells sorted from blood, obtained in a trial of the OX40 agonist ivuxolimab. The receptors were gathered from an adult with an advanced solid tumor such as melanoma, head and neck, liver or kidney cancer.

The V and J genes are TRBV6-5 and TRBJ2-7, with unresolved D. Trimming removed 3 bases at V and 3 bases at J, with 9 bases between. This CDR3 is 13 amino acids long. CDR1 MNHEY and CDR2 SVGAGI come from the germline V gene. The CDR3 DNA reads TGTGCCAGCAGTTATTCCCGGGTCTACGAGCAGTACTTC. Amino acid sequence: CASSYSRVYEQYF.

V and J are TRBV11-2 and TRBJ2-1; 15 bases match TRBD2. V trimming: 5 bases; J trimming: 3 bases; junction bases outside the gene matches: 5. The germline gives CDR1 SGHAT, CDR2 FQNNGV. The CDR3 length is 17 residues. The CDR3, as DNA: TGTGCCAGCAGCCAAGGGACTAGCGGGAGGTTCTACAATGAGCAGTTCTTC. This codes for CASSQGTSGRFYNEQFF.